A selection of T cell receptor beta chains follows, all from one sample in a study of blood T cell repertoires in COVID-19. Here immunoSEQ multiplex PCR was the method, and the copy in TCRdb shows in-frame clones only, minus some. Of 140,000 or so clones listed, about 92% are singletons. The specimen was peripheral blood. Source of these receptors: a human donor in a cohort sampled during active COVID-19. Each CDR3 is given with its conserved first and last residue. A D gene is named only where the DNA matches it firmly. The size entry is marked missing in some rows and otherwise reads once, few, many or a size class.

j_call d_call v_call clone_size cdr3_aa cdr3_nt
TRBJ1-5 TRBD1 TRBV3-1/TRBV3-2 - CASSQSTGASQPQHF TGTGCCAGCAGCCAGTCGACAGGGGCCAGTCAGCCCCAGCATTTT
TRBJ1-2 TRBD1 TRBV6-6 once CASSYSRDRAGGYTF TGTGCCAGCAGTTACTCCCGGGACAGGGCTGGGGGCTACACCTTC
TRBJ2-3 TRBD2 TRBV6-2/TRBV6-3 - CASSYSRGGSDTQYF TGTGCCAGCAGTTACTCGCGCGGGGGTTCAGATACGCAGTATTTT
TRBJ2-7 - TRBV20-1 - CSASMSGYTYEQYF TGCAGTGCTAGTATGTCAGGGTATACCTACGAGCAGTACTTC
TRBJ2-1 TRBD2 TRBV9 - CASSTRTSGRDEQFF TGTGCCAGCAGCACCCGGACTAGCGGCCGGGATGAGCAGTTCTTC
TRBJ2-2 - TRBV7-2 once CASSLDHRASTGELFF TGTGCCAGCAGCTTAGATCACAGGGCTAGCACCGGGGAGCTGTTTTTT
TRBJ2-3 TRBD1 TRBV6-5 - CASSPTGPATDTQYF TGTGCCAGCAGCCCGACAGGGCCCGCCACAGATACGCAGTATTTT
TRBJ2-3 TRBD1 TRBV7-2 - CASSWDSFTDTQYF TGTGCCAGCAGCTGGGACAGTTTCACAGATACGCAGTATTTT
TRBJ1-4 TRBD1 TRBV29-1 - CSFSRRGLNEKLFF TGCAGCTTCTCGAGGAGGGGGCTTAATGAAAAACTGTTTTTT
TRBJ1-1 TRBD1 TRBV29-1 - CSAGTAGAEAFF TGCAGCGCTGGGACAGCCGGGGCTGAAGCTTTCTTT
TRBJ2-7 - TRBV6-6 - CASMNLQGGYEQYF TGTGCCAGCATGAATCTCCAGGGGGGTTACGAGCAGTACTTC
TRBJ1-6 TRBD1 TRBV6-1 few CASSDGQGNSPLHF TGTGCCAGCAGTGACGGACAGGGGAATTCACCCCTCCACTTT
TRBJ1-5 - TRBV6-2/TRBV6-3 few CASSGEFGQPQHF TGTGCCAGCAGTGGGGAGTTTGGTCAGCCCCAGCATTTT
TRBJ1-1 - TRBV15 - CATSTRTVNTEAFF TGTGCCACCAGCACCCGGACAGTGAACACTGAAGCTTTCTTT
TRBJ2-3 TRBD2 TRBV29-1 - CSVGTGTSGGLATDTQYF TGCAGCGTTGGGACAGGGACTAGCGGGGGACTCGCCACAGATACGCAGTATTTT
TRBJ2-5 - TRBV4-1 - CASSHRDGTQYF TGCGCCAGCAGCCACAGGGATGGGACCCAGTACTTC
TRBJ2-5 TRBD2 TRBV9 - CASSVDGGAYQETQYF TGTGCCAGCAGCGTAGACGGGGGGGCTTACCAAGAGACCCAGTACTTC
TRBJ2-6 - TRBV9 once CASSVRQSPSGANVLTF TGTGCCAGCAGCGTTCGACAGTCCCCCTCTGGGGCCAACGTCCTGACTTTC
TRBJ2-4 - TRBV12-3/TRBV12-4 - CASSFRAKNIQYF TGTGCCAGCAGTTTCAGAGCCAAAAACATTCAGTACTTC
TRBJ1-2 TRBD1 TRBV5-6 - CASRPQGSYGYTF TGTGCCAGCAGACCACAGGGGTCCTATGGCTACACCTTC
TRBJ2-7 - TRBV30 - CAWTAGVSYEQYF TGTGCCTGGACCGCAGGGGTCTCCTACGAGCAGTACTTC
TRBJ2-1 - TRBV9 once CASSALSQGKAEQFF TGTGCCAGCAGCGCCCTTTCTCAGGGTAAGGCTGAGCAGTTCTTC
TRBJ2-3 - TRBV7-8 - CASSLKRGGSTDTQYF TGTGCCAGCAGCTTAAAACGCGGGGGCAGCACAGATACGCAGTATTTT
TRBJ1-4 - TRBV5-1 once CASSLGVVSGYEKLFF TGCGCCAGCAGCTTGGGGGTGGTAAGCGGATATGAAAAACTGTTTTTT
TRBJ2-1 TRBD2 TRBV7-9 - CASSYSGRGFSNEQFF TGTGCCAGCAGCTACAGTGGGCGGGGGTTCAGCAATGAGCAGTTCTTC
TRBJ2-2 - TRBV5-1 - CASARSMSGELFF TGCGCCAGCGCCCGTTCTATGTCCGGGGAGCTGTTTTTT
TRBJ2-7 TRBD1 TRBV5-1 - CASSRGQGIIYEQYF TGCGCCAGCAGCCGGGGACAGGGAATCATCTACGAGCAGTACTTC
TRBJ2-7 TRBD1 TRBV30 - CAQGTGEKEQYF TGTGCCCAGGGAACAGGGGAAAAAGAGCAGTACTTC
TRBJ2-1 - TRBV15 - CATSRRRGNLLNEQFF TGTGCCACCAGCAGACGGAGAGGCAACCTTCTTAATGAGCAGTTCTTC
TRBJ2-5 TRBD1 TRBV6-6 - CASSQGVQETQYF TGTGCCAGCAGTCAGGGGGTCCAAGAGACCCAGTACTTC
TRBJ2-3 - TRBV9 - CASSVDYAGTSLDTQYF TGTGCCAGCAGCGTAGATTATGCGGGGACCTCCCTAGATACGCAGTATTTT
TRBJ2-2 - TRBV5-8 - CASSLGQGSTGELFF TGTGCCAGCAGCTTGGGGCAGGGCAGCACCGGGGAGCTGTTTTTT